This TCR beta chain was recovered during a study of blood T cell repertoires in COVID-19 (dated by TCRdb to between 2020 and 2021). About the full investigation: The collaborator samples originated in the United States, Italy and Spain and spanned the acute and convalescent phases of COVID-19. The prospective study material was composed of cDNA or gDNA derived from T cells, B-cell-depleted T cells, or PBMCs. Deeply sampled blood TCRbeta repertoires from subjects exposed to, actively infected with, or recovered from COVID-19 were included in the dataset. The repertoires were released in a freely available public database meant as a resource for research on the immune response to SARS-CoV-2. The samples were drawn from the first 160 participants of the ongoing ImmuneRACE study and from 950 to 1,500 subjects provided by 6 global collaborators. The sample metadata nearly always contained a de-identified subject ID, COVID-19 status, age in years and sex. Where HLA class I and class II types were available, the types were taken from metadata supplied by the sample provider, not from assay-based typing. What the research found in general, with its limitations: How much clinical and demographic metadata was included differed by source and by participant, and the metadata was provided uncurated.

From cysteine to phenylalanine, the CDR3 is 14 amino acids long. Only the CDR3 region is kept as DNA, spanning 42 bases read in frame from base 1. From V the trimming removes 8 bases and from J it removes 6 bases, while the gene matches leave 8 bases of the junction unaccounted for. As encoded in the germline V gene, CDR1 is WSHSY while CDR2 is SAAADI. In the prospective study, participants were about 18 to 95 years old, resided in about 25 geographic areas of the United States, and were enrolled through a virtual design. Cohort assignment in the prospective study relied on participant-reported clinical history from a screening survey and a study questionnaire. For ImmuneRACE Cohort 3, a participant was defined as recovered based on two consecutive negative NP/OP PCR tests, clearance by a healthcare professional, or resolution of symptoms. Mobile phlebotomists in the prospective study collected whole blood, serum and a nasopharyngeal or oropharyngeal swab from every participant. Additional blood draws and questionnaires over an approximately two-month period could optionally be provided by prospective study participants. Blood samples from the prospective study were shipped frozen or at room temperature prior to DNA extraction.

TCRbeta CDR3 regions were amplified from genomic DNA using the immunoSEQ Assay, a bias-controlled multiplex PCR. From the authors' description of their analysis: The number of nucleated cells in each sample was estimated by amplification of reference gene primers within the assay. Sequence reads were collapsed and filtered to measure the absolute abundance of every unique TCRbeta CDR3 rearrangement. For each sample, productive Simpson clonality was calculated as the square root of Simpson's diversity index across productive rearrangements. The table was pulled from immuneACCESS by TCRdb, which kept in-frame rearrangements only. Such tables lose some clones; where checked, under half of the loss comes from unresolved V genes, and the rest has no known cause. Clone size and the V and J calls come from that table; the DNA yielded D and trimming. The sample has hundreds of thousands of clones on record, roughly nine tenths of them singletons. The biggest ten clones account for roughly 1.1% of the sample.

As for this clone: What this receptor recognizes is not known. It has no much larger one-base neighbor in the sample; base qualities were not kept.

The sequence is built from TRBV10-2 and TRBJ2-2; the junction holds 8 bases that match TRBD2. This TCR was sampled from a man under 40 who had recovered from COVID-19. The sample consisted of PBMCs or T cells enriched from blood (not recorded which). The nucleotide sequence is TGCGCCAGCGGCCCAGCGGGAGTTGCCGGGGAGCTGTTTTTT. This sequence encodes CASGPAGVAGELFF.